The 17 T cell receptor beta chains reported below all come from one sample, sequenced in a study of T cells in Graves' hyperthyroidism and ophthalmopathy. RNA transcripts provided the source from which TCR beta CDR3 regions were amplified. The HTBI primer set was used in a first-round RT-PCR of the TCR CDR3. TCRdb reprocessed the multiplex PCR reads via MiXCR and lists one record per CDR3 protein. Here the sample spans 550,000 to 700,000 distinct CDR3 sequences, 14% to 15% being singletons. The sequencing input was blood. These receptors came from a woman in her 40s with Graves' ophthalmopathy.

The rearrangement joins TRBV6-2 or TRBV6-3 to TRBJ2-2; 13 bases fit TRBD2. V gave up 2 bases and J gave up 0 bases; unmatched junction bases: 9. CDR3 length equals 20 residues. CDR1 and CDR2 (germline): MNHEY, SVGEGT. CDR3 sequence: CASSYGKKTSGRANTGELFF. The CDR3 coding sequence is TGTGCCAGCAGTTACGGAAAAAAAACTAGCGGGAGGGCGAACACCGGGGAGCTGTTTTTT.

This clonotype came up many times. The CDR3 loop reads CASSESGAMQPQHF. DNA for the CDR3: TGTGCCAGCAGTGAATCAGGGGCAATGCAGCCCCAGCATTTT. The chain uses TRBV6-1 and TRBJ1-5; tentatively, D is TRBD1 (6 bases). CDR3 length: 14 amino acids. Germline CDR1 MNHNS, CDR2 SASEGT. V was pared by 2 bases and J by 7 bases, with 12 bases between.

This clonotype showed up many times. This rearrangement joins TRBV12-3 or TRBV12-4 to TRBJ1-2; D possibly corresponds to TRBD1 (5 bases). The CDR3 contains 14 residues. The V end lost 7 bases, the J end lost 3 bases, and 15 bases lay between the germline ends. The CDR3 reads CASIRGGTDYGYTF. The CDR3 region has the DNA TGTGCCAGCATCCGTGGGGGGACCGACTATGGCTACACCTTC.

This clonotype was detected a few times. The chain carries TRBV5-6 and TRBJ1-2; 7 bases agree with TRBD1. The CDR3 is 13 residues long. CDR1 and CDR2 from the germline V gene are SGHDT and YYEEEE. J was trimmed by 11 bases and V by 4 bases; bases with no gene match: 11. Here the CDR3 DNA reads TGTGCCAGCAGCGAGATCCCGCCCAGGGGGTACACCTTC. As protein: CASSEIPPRGYTF.

The chain uses TRBV6-1 and TRBJ1-1, with 8 bases identical to TRBD1. With 6 bases clipped from V and 5 bases from J, the junction kept 11 bases outside the gene matches. This CDR3 is 15 amino acids long. CDR1 and CDR2 from the germline V gene are MNHNS and SASEGT. DNA of the CDR3: TGTGCCAGCAGCCGAAACGCGGACAGGGCAACTGAAGCTTTCTTT. Protein sequence: CASSRNADRATEAFF.

Only a few counts were recorded for this clonotype. The V and J genes are TRBV30 and TRBJ2-2, with D unresolved. Trimming removed 2 bases at V and 0 bases at J, with 4 bases between. Germline V lookup: CDR1 GTSNPN, CDR2 SVGIG (reference sequence). The CDR3 contains 13 residues. The CDR3 spells CAWSLTNTGELFF. The CDR3 region has the DNA TGTGCCTGGAGTCTCACGAACACCGGGGAGCTGTTTTTT.

V and J are TRBV9 and TRBJ2-5; TRBD2 matches 11 bases. Germline V gene data show CDR1 as SGDLS and CDR2 as YYNGEE. There are 17 residues in the CDR3. The ends lost 0 bases at V and 2 bases at J; junction bases unmatched: 6. CDR3: CASSVVGLAGGQETQYF. CDR3 sequence (DNA): TGTGCCAGCAGCGTAGTTGGGCTAGCGGGAGGTCAAGAGACCCAGTACTTC.

This clonotype was seen ten or more times. The chain uses TRBV19 and TRBJ2-7; a possible D gene is TRBD1 (5 bases). CDR1 and CDR2 from the germline V gene are LNHDA and SQIVND (reference sequence). The CDR3 has 11 amino acids. V dropped 9 bases and J dropped 2 bases, with 8 bases sitting between them. The chain's CDR3 is CARDTAYEQYF. Here the CDR3 DNA reads TGTGCCAGGGACACCGCCTACGAGCAGTACTTC.

The genes are TRBV6-2 or TRBV6-3 and TRBJ2-5; weak D call: TRBD1 (5 bases). There are 15 residues in the CDR3. Per the germline V gene, CDR1 is MNHEY and CDR2 is SVGEGT. V lost 2 bases, J lost 5 bases, and 15 bases lay in between. This CDR3 is CASSYLRSPGETQYF. Here the CDR3 DNA reads TGTGCCAGCAGTTACCTGCGGAGTCCAGGGGAGACCCAGTACTTC.

This clonotype appeared many times. The chain recombines TRBV20-1 with TRBJ2-5; D is possibly TRBD2 (7 bases). The germline V and J ends were trimmed by 3 bases and 5 bases, with 22 bases remaining between them. Germline CDR1 reads DFQATT; CDR2 reads SNEGSKA (reference sequence). CDR3 length: 16 residues. CDR3 in amino acids: CSASGLGGAPRETQYF. DNA of the CDR3: TGCAGTGCTAGCGGCCTGGGGGGGGCGCCTCGGGAGACCCAGTACTTC.

This clonotype showed up just once. This sequence joins TRBV7-3 and TRBJ2-7; D is possibly TRBD1 (5 bases). V lost 2 bases and J lost 1, with 12 bases in between. CDR1 SGHTA and CDR2 FQGTGA come from the germline V gene. The CDR3 consists of 15 residues. The CDR3 is CASSLGPGKSYEQYF. As DNA, the CDR3 is TGTGCCAGCAGCTTAGGGCCAGGGAAGTCCTACGAGCAGTACTTC.

The chain is built from TRBV12-3 or TRBV12-4 and TRBJ1-2; 7 bases are a match to TRBD1. V gave up 6 bases and J gave up 5 bases; unmatched junction bases: 12. The CDR3 consists of 15 residues. Here the CDR3 reads CASRRDSINFYGYTF. CDR3 in DNA: TGTGCCAGCAGGAGGGACAGCATCAATTTTTATGGCTACACCTTC.

In this sample, this clonotype turned up many times. This chain joins TRBV28 and TRBJ2-1, with 8 positions matching TRBD2. The CDR3 is 17 amino acids. CDR1 and CDR2 from the germline V gene are MDHEN and SYDVKM. V trimming: 4 bases; J trimming: 5 bases; junction bases outside the gene matches: 13. CDR3 protein: CASSSPPQRENHNEQFF. CDR3 coding DNA: TGTGCCAGCAGTTCCCCCCCCCAGCGGGAGAACCACAATGAGCAGTTCTTC. Supplemented by reference TRBV28 and TRBJ2-1, the full variable domain reads DVKVTQSSRYLVKRTGEKVFLECVQDMDHENMFWYRQDPGLGLRLIYFSYDVKMKEKGDIPEGYSVSREKKERFSLILESASTNQTSMYLCASSSPPQRENHNEQFFGPGTRLTVL.

This clonotype showed up just a few times. This chain joins TRBV11-1 and TRBJ2-2; 9 bases line up with TRBD2. V was pared by 4 bases and J by 4 bases, with 10 bases of the junction left unmatched. The CDR3 sequence is 17 residues long. Germline CDR1 reads SGHAT; CDR2 reads FQDESV (reference sequence). The CDR3 here is CASSSTSGWGSTGELFF. CDR3 bases: TGTGCCAGCAGCTCGACTAGCGGATGGGGGAGCACCGGGGAGCTGTTTTTT.

This clonotype was recorded a few times. The chain couples TRBV20-1 to TRBJ1-5, with TRBD1 identical over 7 bases. Germline V gene data show CDR1 as DFQATT and CDR2 as SNEGSKA (reference sequence). This CDR3 has 15 amino acids. Trimming removed 5 bases from V and 2 bases from J; junction bases left unmatched: 9. The CDR3 DNA reads TGCAGTGCTGCAGACAGGGTGCAAGGCAATCAGCCCCAGCATTTT. This encodes CSAADRVQGNQPQHF.

This clonotype has at least ten counts. This chain uses TRBV6-1 with TRBJ1-1; weak D call: TRBD1 (5 bases). The CDR3 runs to 13 residues. The germline V gene has CDR1 MNHNS and CDR2 SASEGT. Trimming took 8 bases from V and 3 from J, leaving 13 bases between them. CDR3 sequence (DNA): TGTGCCAGCGGGATTGGGGGGGACACTGAAGCTTTCTTT. Its protein is CASGIGGDTEAFF.

Ten or more counts support this clonotype. The genes are TRBV6-1 and TRBJ2-7; 9 nucleotides line up with TRBD1. This CDR3 is 14 amino acids long. The V gene end was trimmed by 6 bases and the J gene end by 11 bases; junction bases not matched to a gene: 14. Germline loops: CDR1 MNHNS, CDR2 SASEGT. CDR3 bases: TGTGCCAGCAGCACCTCGGGACAGGGCTTTGGGAAGTACTTC. Its translation: CASSTSGQGFGKYF.